This TCR beta chain was recorded in a study of shared T cell receptors in the human thymus. From germline, CDR1 is SGHRS and CDR2 YFSETQ. The CDR3 length is 15 residues. Between the trimmed V and J ends, which lost 7 bases and 3 bases, there was a span of 19 bases. Clones were read by immunoSEQ multiplex PCR, and TCRdb kept only the in-frame ones, dropping some. This table has about 660,000 clones, around 89% appearing once. This same sample was also part of a study on human thymus T cells. As that study records: Thymus pieces cut out during corrective heart surgery were the tissue that was used. Seemingly biased V and J gene usage marked thymic and blood repertoires. Unrelated individuals were reported by related research to share highly overlapping thymic repertoires.

The clonotype comes from a boy under two years old with a congenital heart defect. The J gene is TRBJ1-1, the V gene TRBV5-1; the D gene is possibly TRBD1 (6 bases). Sequences were obtained from thymocytes. The CDR3 region has the DNA TGCGCCAGCGGCCCCCCGGGATCAGGGGACACTGAAGCTTTCTTT. Amino acids: CASGPPGSGDTEAFF.